This T cell receptor (beta chain) was recorded in a study of blood T cell repertoires in COVID-19. In the authors' methods: Reference gene primer amplification in the assay estimated nucleated cell counts. The data were produced by immunoSEQ multiplex PCR, yet TCRdb's version contains in-frame clones alone and is incomplete. That table supplies the V and J calls and clone size; D and trimming were determined from the DNA. Among 70,000 to 100,000 clones listed, around 89% were seen once. The trim removed 8 bases at V and 4 bases at J, leaving 3 bases unmatched. Germline V gene lookup returns CDR1 SNHLY and CDR2 FYNNEI. The CDR3 runs to 13 residues.

This chain links TRBV2 with TRBJ1-5; 9 nucleotides agree with TRBD1. The sample was peripheral blood. This clonotype was sampled from a woman of 80 years or more with active or convalescent COVID-19. Written as DNA, the CDR3 is TGTGCCAGCGCAGGGACAGGGAATCAGCCCCAGCATTTT. Amino acid sequence: CASAGTGNQPQHF.